This T cell receptor beta chain was sequenced in a study of breast tumors, draining lymph nodes, adjacent tissues. Study results and caveats: Luminal-like breast cancer showed significantly higher tumor–nontumor repertoire similarity than basal-like. Findings are consistent with lymph node origin and intratumoral expansion of most tumor T cells. Compared with lymph nodes, tumors were less diverse; compared with nontumor tissue, more. That most tumor T cells come from lymph nodes remained unproven.

V lost 4 bases, J lost 7 bases, and 11 bases lay in between. The CDR3 runs 12 residues. Germline V gene lookup returns CDR1 GTSNPN and CDR2 SVGIG (reference sequence). TCRdb reprocessed the multiplex PCR reads via MiXCR and lists one record per CDR3 protein. The top ten clones hold 15% to 20% of a sample with 20,000 or so distinct CDR3 sequences, about 70% of them seen once. About this clonotype itself: Its antigen is still unknown.

The origin of this receptor is a female donor with breast cancer. Some clones in this sample may be carry-over from other donors' samples. Sequencing was carried out using tumor-adjacent breast tissue. The chain recombines TRBV30 with TRBJ1-3; D possibly corresponds to TRBD1 (6 bases). The CDR3 reads CAWKKGGNTIYF. The CDR3 nucleotides are TGTGCCTGGAAGAAGGGGGGGAACACCATATATTTT.